This T cell receptor (gamma chain) is drawn from a study of Vδ1+ human thymocytes. Study outcomes and limitations: Unlike peripheral blood Vdelta1+ controls, thymic delta-chain sequences included about 20% Vdelta2 and few Vdelta3. In the thymus, TRG and TRD repertoires looked highly polyclonal with Gaussian CDR3 lengths. The authors advised highly purified populations and single-cell validation.

After alphabeta T cell depletion, CD3+ Vdelta1+ Vdelta2- thymocytes were sorted. Vdelta1+ thymocyte sorts reached between roughly 96% and 99.6% purity. The ends lost 2 bases at V and 2 bases at J; junction bases unmatched: 3. Germline CDR1 and CDR2: VTNTFY and YDVSTARD (reference sequence). This CDR3 comprises 13 residues. This clone was detected a few times. Its antigen is not known. The sample contains more than one DNA sequence encoding this CDR3. Extracted RNA was reverse transcribed into cDNA. Multiplex PCR used pooled V-gene forward primers and a constant-region reverse primer to amplify CDR3s. TCRdb made new clone calls on the multiplex PCR reads using CATT. Here the sample spans some 37,000 gamma-chain clones, around 20% being singletons.

This receptor was taken from a girl under two years old who had congenital heart surgery. The rearrangement joins TRGV3 to TRGJ1 or TRGJ2. Material: Vdelta1+ gamma-delta thymocytes from the thymus. Described subset: FACS-sorted CD3+ TCRalphabeta- TCRVdelta1+ TCRVdelta2- thymocytes. The CDR3 region has the DNA TGTGCCACCTGGGACACGTATTATTATAAGAAACTCTTT. It specifies CATWDTYYYKKLF.